This TCR beta chain was sequenced during a study of cytomegalovirus exposure and HLA in healthy donors. V shed 0 bases, J shed 4 bases, and the junction held 7 bases outside the gene matches. CDR3 length: 16 amino acids. In germline, CDR1 is SGDLS, CDR2 YYNGEE. Data came from immunoSEQ multiplex PCR; TCRdb stores just in-frame clones and leaves some out. The sample lists around 160,000 clones; more than 70% were seen once. Material: PBMCs. The J gene is TRBJ2-5, the V gene TRBV9; 9 bases fit TRBD2. The source of this sequence is a young man in good health and CMV-seronegative. The CDR3 spells CASSVAAGGPAETQYF. The CDR3 DNA sequence: TGTGCCAGCAGCGTAGCGGCGGGAGGGCCAGCAGAGACCCAGTACTTC.